A selection of T cell receptor beta chains follows, all from one sample in a study of Graves' ophthalmopathy and Graves' hyperthyroidism. Each CDR3 protein is one row after TCRdb ran MiXCR on the multiplex PCR reads. The data show 340,000 or so distinct CDR3 sequences, 17% seen once. The material sequenced was peripheral blood. Receptor source: an adult man with Graves' ophthalmopathy. The CDR3 runs from the conserved cysteine through the conserved F or W. Fields, in order: V gene, J gene, D gene, clone size, CDR3 DNA, CDR3 protein. A D gene is named only where the DNA matches it firmly. Size is omitted from some rows. Given values are once, few, many or a class for expanded clones.

>TRBV25-1|TRBJ1-1|.|many
TGTGCCAGCTCCGGGTCCAAGAGCACTGAAGCTTTCTTT
CASSGSKSTEAFF
>TRBV20-1|TRBJ2-7|.|.
TGCAGTGCTAGTACCAGACAGGCTAATTACGAGCAGTACTTC
CSASTRQANYEQYF
>TRBV3-1|TRBJ1-3|.|.
TGTGCCAGCAGCCAAGCCCGGACCTCTGGAAACACCATATATTTT
CASSQARTSGNTIYF
>TRBV30|TRBJ1-1|.|many
TGTGCCTGGAGCGTCGAGACCTTTCCTGAAGCTTTCTTT
CAWSVETFPEAFF
>TRBV5-5|TRBJ1-1|.|many
TGTGCCAGCAGCTCACAGCCCCTCCCGGGGAACACTGAAGCTTTCTTT
CASSSQPLPGNTEAFF
>TRBV30|TRBJ2-7|.|many
TGTGCCTGGACTCCAGGGAGTTCCTACGAGCAGTACTTC
CAWTPGSSYEQYF
>TRBV12-3/TRBV12-4|TRBJ2-7|.|many
TGTGCCAGCAGTTCCTCGGCGGACTCGCCCTCCTACGAGCAGTACTTC
CASSSSADSPSYEQYF
>TRBV29-1|TRBJ2-5|.|many
TGCAGCGTTGAACTTGGCGCGAGCCAAGAGACCCAGTACTTC
CSVELGASQETQYF
>TRBV6-1|TRBJ2-7|.|few
TGTGCCAGCAGTCCCTTTGGACCGGATACCAGCTACGAGCAGTACTTC
CASSPFGPDTSYEQYF
>TRBV20-1|TRBJ2-5|TRBD1|many
TGCAGTGCTAGAGATTGGAAGGGGGCTGGGGAGACCCAGTACTTC
CSARDWKGAGETQYF
>TRBV28|TRBJ2-4|.|once
TGTGCCAGCAGGCTAGTATACATTCAGTACTTC
CASRLVYIQYF
>TRBV11-2|TRBJ1-6|TRBD1|once
TGTGCCAGCAGCCAGCGGGACAGGGTTTCACCCCTCCACTTT
CASSQRDRVSPLHF
>TRBV7-8|TRBJ1-2|.|many
TGTGCCAGCAGCTTTGGTTCAGAGTACTATGGCTACACCTTC
CASSFGSEYYGYTF
>TRBV18|TRBJ2-7|.|many
TGTGCCAGCTCACCCGGGCCATACTACGAGCAGTACTTC
CASSPGPYYEQYF
>TRBV9|TRBJ1-1|.|many
TGTGCCAGCAGCGTAGACCCAGCGGGCCAGGGCACTGAAGCTTTCTTT
CASSVDPAGQGTEAFF
>TRBV6-5|TRBJ2-7|.|.
TGTGCCAGCAGTTACAGAGCAGGGGGGTCCTACGAGCAGTACTTC
CASSYRAGGSYEQYF
>TRBV30|TRBJ1-6|TRBD1|many
TGTGCCTGGTCCCAGGGGGTGGGGTTTTCACCCCTCCACTTT
CAWSQGVGFSPLHF
>TRBV20-1|TRBJ2-7|TRBD2|many
TGCAGTGCTAGAGACGGCCTAGCGGGAGCAATAGGGTCCTACGAGCAGTACTTC
CSARDGLAGAIGSYEQYF
>TRBV5-1|TRBJ2-7|TRBD2|once
TGCGCCAGCAGCCCGTTCCCTAGCGGGAACTCAATATCCTACGAGCAGTACTTC
CASSPFPSGNSISYEQYF
>TRBV6-2/TRBV6-3|TRBJ1-5|TRBD1|many
TGTGCCAGCAGAACTGACAGGGCTTTGCAGCCCCAGCATTTT
CASRTDRALQPQHF
>TRBV28|TRBJ2-5|TRBD1|.
TGTGCCAGCAGTTTGGAGGAACCGACAGGGGGCGGATGGGAGACCCAGTACTTC
CASSLEEPTGGGWETQYF
>TRBV7-3|TRBJ1-6|TRBD1|many
TGTGCCAGCAGCTTACGGGCCAGGGGGGGTTCACCCCTCCACTTT
CASSLRARGGSPLHF
>TRBV2|TRBJ1-6|.|.
TGTGCCACCGGACAAAGCTCCTATAATTCACCCCTCCACTTT
CATGQSSYNSPLHF
>TRBV12-3/TRBV12-4|TRBJ2-7|TRBD2|.
TGTGCCAGCAGTGGGGGACTAGCGGGACCCTCCTACGAGCAGTACTTC
CASSGGLAGPSYEQYF
>TRBV12-3/TRBV12-4|TRBJ1-2|TRBD1|many
TGTGCCAGCACCCCTGGAGAGGGGACAGGGGGCTACACCTTC
CASTPGEGTGGYTF
>TRBV7-2|TRBJ2-5|.|many
TGTGCCAGCAGCTGGAAAGGGCCACAAGAGACCCAGTACTTC
CASSWKGPQETQYF
>TRBV7-2|TRBJ2-2|.|.
TGTGCCAGCATCCAACGGGGGCCCCCCGGGGAGCTGTTTTTT
CASIQRGPPGELFF
>TRBV10-1|TRBJ1-1|.|many
TGCGCCAGCAAGAGAGATCAGAACACTGAAGCTTTCTTT
CASKRDQNTEAFF
>TRBV7-2|TRBJ1-1|TRBD1|.
TGTGCCAGCAGCTCGGACAGGGGGCATAACACTGAAGCTTTCTTT
CASSSDRGHNTEAFF
>TRBV10-3|TRBJ1-1|.|many
TGTGCCATCAAGCAGGGCTTAGAGATGAACACTGAAGCTTTCTTT
CAIKQGLEMNTEAFF
>TRBV20-1|TRBJ1-6|.|many
TGCAGTGCGAGGTCTGTGACACTCAATAATTCACCCCTCCACTTT
CSARSVTLNNSPLHF
>TRBV20-1|TRBJ2-2|.|many
TGCAGTGCGTTGGGACGGAGCGCGAACACCGGGGAGCTGTTTTTT
CSALGRSANTGELFF
>TRBV6-1|TRBJ1-2|.|many
TGTGCCAGCAAACGCCCGACAGAGGACTATGGCTACACCTTC
CASKRPTEDYGYTF
>TRBV3-1|TRBJ1-6|.|many
TGTGCCAGCAGCCAATCCGGGGATTCACCCCTCCACTTT
CASSQSGDSPLHF
>TRBV28|TRBJ2-7|.|.
TGTGCCAGCAGTACCTGGACAGACGCCGACGACGAGCAGTACTTC
CASSTWTDADDEQYF
>TRBV6-2/TRBV6-3|TRBJ2-7|TRBD2|many
TGTGCCAGCAGTCAAAGACTAGCATTTGAGCAGTACTTC
CASSQRLAFEQYF
>TRBV7-2|TRBJ1-2|.|many
TGTGCCAGCAGCTTAGCGCTGTTTGGTGGCTACACCTTC
CASSLALFGGYTF
>TRBV11-2|TRBJ2-7|.|many
TGTGCCAGCAGCATCCACTACGAGCAGTACTTC
CASSIHYEQYF
>TRBV4-1|TRBJ2-5|.|.
TGCGCCAGCAGCCAAGAAACTCGAGGACAGCACCAAGAGACCCAGTACTTC
CASSQETRGQHQETQYF
>TRBV6-2/TRBV6-3|TRBJ1-5|.|many
TGTGCCAGCAGTCCCTTAGGACCCGCATCCAATCAGCCCCAGCATTTT
CASSPLGPASNQPQHF
>TRBV27|TRBJ2-7|TRBD2|many
TGTGCCAGCGGGACTAGCGGGAGAACGACCTACGAGCAGTACTTC
CASGTSGRTTYEQYF